Following are 3 T cell receptor beta chains from one sample sequenced in a study of CD8 T cells in ankylosing spondylitis. MiXCR was run by TCRdb on the 5' RACE reads, yielding one entry per CDR3 protein. The table shows 100,000 to 150,000 distinct CDR3 sequences, with roughly 8.8% occurring only once. Sequenced material: blood, either unsorted or a sorted T cell fraction (not recorded which). The receptor source for this set is a male donor with ankylosing spondylitis or in good health (not recorded which).

This clonotype was counted only a few times. This chain connects TRBV5-8 to TRBJ2-3; 7 positions agree with TRBD1. This CDR3 spans 15 amino acids. CDR1 SGHTS and CDR2 YDEGEE come from the germline V gene. Unmatched junction bases numbered 7, after V lost 4 bases and J lost 2 bases. As DNA, the CDR3 is TGTGCCAGCAGCCACCGGGACAGCTTCACAGATACGCAGTATTTT. It translates to CASSHRDSFTDTQYF.

A few counts support this clonotype. The junction does not match germline at one end; this may be a read error. The chain carries TRBV20-1 and TRBJ2-5; 9 bases line up with TRBD2. CDR3 length equals 16 residues. Germline CDR1 DFQATT, CDR2 SNEGSKA (reference sequence). The CDR3 loop is CCARVLIAGEGETQYF. In DNA form, the CDR3 reads TGCTGTGCTAGAGTCTTAATAGCGGGAGAGGGAGAGACCCAGTACTTC.

This clonotype was found many times. This chain joins TRBV3-1 and TRBJ2-5; the match to TRBD2 covers 11 bases. This CDR3 has 15 amino acids. The junction had 2 bases not matched to a gene; V was cut back by 0 bases and J by 5 bases. Per the germline V gene, CDR1 is LGHDT and CDR2 is YNNKEL (reference sequence). CDR3 sequence (DNA): TGTGCCAGCAGCCAAGAACTAGCGGGAGATGAGACCCAGTACTTC. Its translation is CASSQELAGDETQYF.